The clone carrying this T cell receptor (beta chain) was seen a few times. What it binds is not known. The sample is drawn from a study of blood T cells in healthy people across ages. The authors ran a second PCR of roughly 6 to 12 cycles using a sample-barcoded 5' primer and a J-beta primer mix. Tagging of each cDNA molecule was performed by a template-switch adaptor with 12 random nucleotides. TCRdb redid the calling of the 5' RACE reads with MiXCR, one entry per CDR3 protein. The table has roughly 1,000,000 distinct CDR3 sequences, about 25% seen once. This CDR3 has 15 amino acids. The V end was cut by 1 base, the J end by 0 bases, with 10 bases between. Germline V CDR1 and CDR2: MGHRA, YSYEKL. Whole-study findings and limits: Underestimates were what the diversity estimates from one million T cells were considered to be.

This sample also appeared in a second study, on T cells of mothers and their children. As that report states: At about 1.5 ug per 15 ul, all of the extracted RNA went into cDNA synthesis.

This sequence joins TRBV4-1 and TRBJ2-7, with no clear D. The source is a girl aged 2-15 years in good health. Sample: blood. The CDR3 sequence is CASSQAVDSSYEQYF. The DNA for the CDR3 is TGCGCCAGCAGCCAAGCGGTCGATTCCTCCTACGAGCAGTACTTC.